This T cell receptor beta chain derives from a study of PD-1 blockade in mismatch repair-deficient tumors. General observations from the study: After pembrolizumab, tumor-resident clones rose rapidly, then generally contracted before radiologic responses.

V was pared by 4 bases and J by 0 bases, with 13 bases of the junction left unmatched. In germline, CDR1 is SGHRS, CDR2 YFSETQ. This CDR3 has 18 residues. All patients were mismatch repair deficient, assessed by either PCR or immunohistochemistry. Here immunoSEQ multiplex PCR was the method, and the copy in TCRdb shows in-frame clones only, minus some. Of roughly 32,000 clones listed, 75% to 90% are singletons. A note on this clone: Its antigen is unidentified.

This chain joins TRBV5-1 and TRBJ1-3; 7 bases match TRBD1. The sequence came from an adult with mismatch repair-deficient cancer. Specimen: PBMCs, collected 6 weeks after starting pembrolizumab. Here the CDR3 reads CASSRRQGRGLSGNTIYF. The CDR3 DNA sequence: TGCGCCAGCAGCCGGCGACAGGGACGAGGCCTCTCTGGAAACACCATATATTTT.